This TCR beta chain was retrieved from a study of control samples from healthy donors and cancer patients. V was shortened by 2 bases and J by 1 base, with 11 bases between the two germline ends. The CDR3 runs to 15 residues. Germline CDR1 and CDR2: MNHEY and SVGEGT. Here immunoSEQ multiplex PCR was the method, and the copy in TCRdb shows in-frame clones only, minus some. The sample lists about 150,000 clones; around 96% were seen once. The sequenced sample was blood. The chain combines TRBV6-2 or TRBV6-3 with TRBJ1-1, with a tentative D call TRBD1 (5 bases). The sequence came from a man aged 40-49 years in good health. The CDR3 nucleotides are TGTGCCAGCAGTTACACAGGAAAACCGAACACTGAAGCTTTCTTT. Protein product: CASSYTGKPNTEAFF.